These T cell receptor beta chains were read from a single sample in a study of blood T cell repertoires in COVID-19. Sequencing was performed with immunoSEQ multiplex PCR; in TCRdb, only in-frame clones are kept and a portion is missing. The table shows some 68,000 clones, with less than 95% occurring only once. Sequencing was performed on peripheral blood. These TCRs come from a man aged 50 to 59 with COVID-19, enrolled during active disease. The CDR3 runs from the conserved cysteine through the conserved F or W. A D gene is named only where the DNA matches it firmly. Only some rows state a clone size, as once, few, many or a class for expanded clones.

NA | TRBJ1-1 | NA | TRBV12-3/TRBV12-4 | CASTIGGTEAFF | TGTGCCAGCACCATCGGGGGAACTGAAGCTTTCTTT
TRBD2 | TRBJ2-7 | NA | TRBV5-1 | CASSSGGSGSLPSYEQYF | TGCGCCAGCAGCTCGGGGGGGTCAGGGAGCCTTCCCTCCTACGAGCAGTACTTC
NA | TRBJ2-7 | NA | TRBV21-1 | CASSKAGKAGEAEQYF | TGTGCCAGCAGCAAAGCGGGAAAAGCGGGAGAAGCCGAGCAGTACTTC
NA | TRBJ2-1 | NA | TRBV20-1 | CSASGRVEQFF | TGCAGTGCTAGCGGGAGAGTTGAGCAGTTCTTC
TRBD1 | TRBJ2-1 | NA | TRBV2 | CASSAQQGEDNEQFF | TGTGCCAGCAGTGCCCAACAGGGGGAAGACAATGAGCAGTTCTTC
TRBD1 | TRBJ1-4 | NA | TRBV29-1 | CSVRDSATNEKLFF | TGCAGCGTCCGGGACAGTGCAACTAATGAAAAACTGTTTTTT
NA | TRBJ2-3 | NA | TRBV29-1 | CSGSRSDTQYF | TGCAGCGGTTCCCGTTCAGATACGCAGTATTTT
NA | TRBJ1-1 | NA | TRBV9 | CASSETDYATEAFF | TGTGCCAGCAGCGAGACAGATTATGCCACTGAAGCTTTCTTT
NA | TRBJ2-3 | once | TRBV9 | CASSVGGRGTDTQYF | TGTGCCAGCAGCGTAGGAGGGCGAGGCACAGATACGCAGTATTTT
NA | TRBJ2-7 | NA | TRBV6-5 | CASSSGGDGYEQYF | TGTGCCAGCAGTTCGGGCGGGGACGGGTACGAGCAGTACTTC